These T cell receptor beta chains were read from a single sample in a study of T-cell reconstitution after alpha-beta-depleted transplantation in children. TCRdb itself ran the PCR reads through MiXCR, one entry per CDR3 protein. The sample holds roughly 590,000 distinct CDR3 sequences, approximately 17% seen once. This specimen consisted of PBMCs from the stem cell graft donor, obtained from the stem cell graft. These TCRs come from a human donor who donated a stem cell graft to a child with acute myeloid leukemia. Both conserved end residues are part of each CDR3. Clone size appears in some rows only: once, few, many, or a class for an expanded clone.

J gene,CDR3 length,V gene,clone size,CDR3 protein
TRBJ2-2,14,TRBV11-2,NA,CASSFSEATRELFF
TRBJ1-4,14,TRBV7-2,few,CASSLGIANEKLFF
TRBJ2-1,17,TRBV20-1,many,CSARGGSSGGAYNEQFF
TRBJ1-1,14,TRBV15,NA,CATSRDWNPAWAFF
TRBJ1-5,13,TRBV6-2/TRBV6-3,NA,CATSPPLTQPQHF
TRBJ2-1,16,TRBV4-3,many,CASSQAGAGSLGEQFF
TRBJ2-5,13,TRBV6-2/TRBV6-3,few,CASSQGPPGDQYF
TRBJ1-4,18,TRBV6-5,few,CASSYGILKGGPNEKLFF
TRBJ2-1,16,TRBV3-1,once,CASSQVSAYSYNEQFF
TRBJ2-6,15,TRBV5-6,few,CASSFRISGANVLTF
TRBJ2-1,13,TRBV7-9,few,CASTSTGYNEQFF
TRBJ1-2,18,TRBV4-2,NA,CASSQEGGQGPPLFDYTF
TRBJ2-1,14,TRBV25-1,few,CASSEWESYNEQFF
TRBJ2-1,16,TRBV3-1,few,CASSLTGTGGYNEQFF
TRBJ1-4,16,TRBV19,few,CASSAGQTATNEKLFF
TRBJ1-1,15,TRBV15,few,CATTPGRDPSTEAFF
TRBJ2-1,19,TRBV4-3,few,CASSQAPLGGGHQYNEQFF
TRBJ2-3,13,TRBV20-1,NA,CSARIGSTDTQYF
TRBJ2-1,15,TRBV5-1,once,CASSLQVGTYNEQFF
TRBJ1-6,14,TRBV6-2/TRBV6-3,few,CASSYGQGASPLHF
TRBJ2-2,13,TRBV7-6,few,CASILPGSGELFF
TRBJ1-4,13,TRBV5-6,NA,CASSFGRPEKLFF